Each of the 15 T cell receptor beta chains below was sequenced from the same sample in a study of OX40 agonist ivuxolimab in advanced cancers. Libraries were prepared by immunoSEQ multiplex PCR; TCRdb keeps only in-frame clonotypes and omits some of them. The sample includes around 80,000 clones, around 86% of them seen just once. The sequenced sample was CD4+ or CD8+ T cells sorted from blood, obtained in a trial of the OX40 agonist ivuxolimab. Receptors originate from an adult with an advanced solid tumor such as melanoma, head and neck, liver or kidney cancer.

The CDR3 coding sequence is TGTGCCAGTAGTATCGCTAGGCGGCAGGGGGAAACGAACACTGAAGCTTTCTTT. It codes for CASSIARRQGETNTEAFF. V usage is TRBV19 and J usage is TRBJ1-1, with TRBD1 matching 7 bases. CDR1 LNHDA and CDR2 SQIVND come from the germline V gene (reference sequence). The CDR3 runs to 18 residues. V shed 3 bases and J 1 base; nucleotides not matched to a gene: 14.

V and J are TRBV5-6 and TRBJ2-3; a weak D match, TRBD2 (5 bases). Trimming removed 3 bases from V and 6 bases from J, with 11 bases in between. CDR1 is SGHDT and CDR2 is YYEEEE in the germline V gene. The CDR3 length is 13 residues. The CDR3 DNA reads TGTGCCAGCAGCTCGCCGCGGAGGGATACGCAGTATTTT. Encoded protein: CASSSPRRDTQYF.

The chain couples TRBV10-1 to TRBJ2-5; a weak D match, TRBD1 (5 bases). The CDR3 runs to 14 residues. The V end was cut by 2 bases, the J end by 7 bases, with 14 bases between. Germline CDR1 WNHNN, CDR2 SYGVQD (reference sequence). The CDR3 sequence is CASSESRVLGTQYF. Here the CDR3 DNA reads TGCGCCAGCAGTGAGAGCAGGGTCCTCGGGACCCAGTACTTC.

V gene TRBV9 combines with J gene TRBJ1-6, with D possibly being TRBD1 (6 bases). V was shortened by 2 bases and J by 8 bases, with 20 bases between the two germline ends. The CDR3 contains 17 residues. From germline, CDR1 is SGDLS and CDR2 YYNGEE. CDR3 loop: CASSVRTPGEIHSPLHF. DNA of the CDR3: TGTGCCAGCAGCGTTAGGACTCCAGGGGAAATTCATTCACCCCTCCACTTT.

This clone was recorded once. The V gene is TRBV29-1, the J gene TRBJ2-1; 9 bases line up with TRBD2. Germline lookup yields CDR1 SQVTM and CDR2 ANQGSEA. This CDR3 comprises 15 residues. Trimming cost V 4 bases and J 7 bases; bases outside gene matches: 11. CDR3 sequence reads: CSVGIGGGASNEQFF. Here the CDR3 DNA reads TGCAGCGTTGGGATCGGCGGGGGGGCCTCGAATGAGCAGTTCTTC.

The V call is TRBV7-3, the J call TRBJ2-2; weak D call: TRBD2 (6 bases). Germline CDR1 SGHTA, CDR2 FQGTGA. The CDR3 covers 15 residues. Trimming removed 6 bases at V and 5 bases at J, with 16 bases between. CDR3 region: CASSINGGETGELFF. Here the CDR3 DNA reads TGTGCCAGCAGTATTAACGGGGGTGAAACCGGGGAGCTGTTTTTT.

This chain links TRBV4-3 with TRBJ1-2; TRBD1 agrees at 9 bases. The CDR3 covers 14 residues. Germline trimming cut 2 bases from V and 7 bases from J; bases unmatched to any gene: 5. Germline V gene lookup returns CDR1 LGHNA and CDR2 YSLEER. The CDR3 loop reads CASSQIQGAIGYTF. In DNA form, the CDR3 reads TGCGCCAGCAGCCAAATACAGGGGGCCATTGGCTACACCTTC.

The chain employs TRBV4-3 and TRBJ2-1; 12 bases agree with TRBD2. Trimming at V came to 2 bases and at J to 10 bases, leaving 6 bases not matched to a gene. Germline-derived CDR1 and CDR2 are LGHNA and YSLEER. The CDR3 loop spans 15 amino acids. This CDR3 reads CASSQRLAGGQEQFF. The CDR3 nucleotides are TGCGCCAGCAGCCAACGGCTAGCGGGGGGGCAGGAGCAGTTCTTC.

This clone has more than one count but fewer than ten. The chain recombines TRBV7-3 with TRBJ2-3; D possibly corresponds to TRBD2 (5 bases). Germline-derived CDR1 and CDR2 are SGHTA and FQGTGA. Trimming pared 2 bases from V and 1 base from J, leaving 10 bases between. This CDR3 spans 15 amino acids. The CDR3, as DNA: TGTGCCAGCAGCTTAGGGGAGACCCGCACAGATACGCAGTATTTT. It is translated as CASSLGETRTDTQYF.

V is TRBV16 and J is TRBJ2-1, with 11 bases fitting TRBD2. Germline CDR1 is KGHSY and CDR2 is FQNENV. CDR3 size: 15 residues. V shed 2 bases, J shed 6 bases, and the junction held 3 bases outside the gene matches. CDR3 DNA sequence: TGTGCCAGCAGCCAAATACTAGCGGGGGCCAATGAGCAGTTCTTC. Translating gives CASSQILAGANEQFF.

V gene TRBV6-1 combines with J gene TRBJ2-1; 7 nucleotides line up with TRBD1. V shed 4 bases, J shed 4 bases, and the junction held 10 bases outside the gene matches. This CDR3 is 16 amino acids long. CDR1 and CDR2 from the germline V gene are MNHNS and SASEGT. For the CDR3, the DNA is TGTGCCAGCAGTGCGTCCCGGGACAGATTGTACAATGAGCAGTTCTTC. Protein product: CASSASRDRLYNEQFF.

The genes are TRBV7-8 and TRBJ1-1; 8 bases fit TRBD1. J gave up 0 bases and V 6 bases, and 9 bases lay outside the gene matches. Germline values: CDR1 SGHVS, CDR2 FQNEAQ. CDR3 length: 16 residues. CDR3 residues: CASSLDRGTMNTEAFF. In DNA, the CDR3 is TGTGCCAGCAGTCTTGACAGGGGAACTATGAACACTGAAGCTTTCTTT.

This chain links TRBV29-1 with TRBJ1-2; D is possibly TRBD1 (6 bases). This CDR3 region has 14 residues. With 1 base removed from V and 6 bases from J, the gap between germline ends came to 15 bases. Germline loops: CDR1 SQVTM, CDR2 ANQGSEA. The CDR3 DNA is TGCAGCGTTGAAGGGGGGGGCGGCCTAAATGGCTACACCTTC. This translates into CSVEGGGGLNGYTF.

For the CDR3, the DNA is TGTGCCAGTAGTATCGGCGGAATCTATGGCTACACCTTC. It translates to CASSIGGIYGYTF. The J gene is TRBJ1-2, the V gene TRBV19, with D uncertain. The V and J ends lost 3 bases and 4 bases respectively, with 9 bases between them. Germline assignment: CDR1 LNHDA and CDR2 SQIVND (reference sequence). The CDR3 is made up of 13 amino acids.

The rearrangement joins TRBV18 to TRBJ1-2; D is uncertain. Deletions cut 6 bases from V and 1 base from J, with 9 bases between. Germline V gene data show CDR1 as KGHSH and CDR2 as LQKENI. The CDR3 has 13 residues. In nucleotides, the CDR3 is TGTGCCAGCTCTTCGACGGATAACTATGGCTACACCTTC. Protein product: CASSSTDNYGYTF.